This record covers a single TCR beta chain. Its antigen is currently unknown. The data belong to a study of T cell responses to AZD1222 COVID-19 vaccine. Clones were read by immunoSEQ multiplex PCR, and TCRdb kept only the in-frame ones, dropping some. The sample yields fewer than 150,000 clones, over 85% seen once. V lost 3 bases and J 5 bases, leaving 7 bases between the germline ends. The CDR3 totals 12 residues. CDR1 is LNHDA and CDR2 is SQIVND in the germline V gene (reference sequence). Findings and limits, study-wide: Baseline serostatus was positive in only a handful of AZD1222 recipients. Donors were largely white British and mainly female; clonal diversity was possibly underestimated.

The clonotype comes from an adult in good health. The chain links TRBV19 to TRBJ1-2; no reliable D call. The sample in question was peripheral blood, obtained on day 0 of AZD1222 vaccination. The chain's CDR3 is CASSIPTYGYTF. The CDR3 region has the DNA TGTGCCAGTAGTATCCCGACGTATGGCTACACCTTC. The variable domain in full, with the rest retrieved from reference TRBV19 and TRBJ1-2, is DGGITQSPKYLFRKEGQNVTLSCEQNLNHDAMYWYRQDPGQGLRLIYYSQIVNDFQKGDIAEGYSVSREKKESFPLTVTSAQKNPTAFYLCASSIPTYGYTFGSGTRLTVV.